A single sample is the source of the 7 T cell receptor beta chains below, sequenced in a study of cytomegalovirus exposure and HLA in healthy donors. Use of 60 Vbeta and 13 Jbeta primers characterized the PCR. Assay used: immunoSEQ multiplex PCR; TCRdb lists only in-frame clones, some missing. The sample's table shows around 64,000 clones. The sequenced sample consisted of PBMCs. Source of these receptors: a female donor in good health and CMV-seropositive.

The rearrangement links TRBV19 to TRBJ2-3; D not resolved. The germline V gene encodes CDR1 LNHDA and CDR2 SQIVND (reference sequence). There are 12 residues in the CDR3. The V and J ends lost 5 bases and 4 bases respectively, with 7 bases between them. The CDR3 nucleotides are TGTGCCAGTAGTCTCAGTCCAGATACGCAGTATTTT. Amino acid sequence: CASSLSPDTQYF. Full variable domain (outside the CDR3, taken from reference TRBV19 and TRBJ2-3): DGGITQSPKYLFRKEGQNVTLSCEQNLNHDAMYWYRQDPGQGLRLIYYSQIVNDFQKGDIAEGYSVSREKKESFPLTVTSAQKNPTAFYLCASSLSPDTQYFGPGTRLTVL.

The chain is built from TRBV7-2 and TRBJ2-5; possibly TRBD2 for D (6 bases). In germline, CDR1 is SGHTA, CDR2 FQGNSA. This CDR3 is 14 amino acids long. Trimming took off 5 bases at V and 1 base at J, with 11 bases between the two ends. CDR3 DNA: TGTGCCAGCAGCCCACGGGGGTTCCAAGAGACCCAGTACTTC. This translates into CASSPRGFQETQYF.

The chain is built from TRBV5-1 and TRBJ1-6; no reliable D call. Germline V lookup: CDR1 SGHRS, CDR2 YFSETQ. This CDR3 is 17 amino acids long. Trimming stripped 0 bases from V and 3 bases from J, with 13 bases between. In DNA, the CDR3 is TGCGCCAGCAGCTTGGGGGCAGGAGGCGTCTATAATTCACCCCTCCACTTT. This codes for CASSLGAGGVYNSPLHF.

The chain combines TRBV19 with TRBJ2-3, with unresolved D. Germline CDR1 is LNHDA and CDR2 is SQIVND (reference sequence). V lost 0 bases and J 6 bases, leaving 10 bases between the germline ends. The CDR3 runs to 14 residues. CDR3 sequence reads: CASSIDRSGDTQYF. The DNA for the CDR3 is TGTGCCAGTAGTATAGACCGCTCCGGGGATACGCAGTATTTT.

V gene TRBV7-2 combines with J gene TRBJ2-7; 7 bases line up with TRBD1. V was pared by 2 bases and J by 3 bases, with 7 bases of the junction left unmatched. The CDR3 has 15 amino acids. CDR1 and CDR2 (germline): SGHTA, FQGNSA. The CDR3, as DNA: TGTGCCAGCAGCTTAATGCTGGGACAGATCTACGAGCAGTACTTC. Amino acid sequence: CASSLMLGQIYEQYF.

The chain has TRBV30 and TRBJ2-3; the D is unclear. V dropped 3 bases and J dropped 8 bases, with 12 bases sitting between them. Germline lookup yields CDR1 GTSNPN and CDR2 SVGIG (reference sequence). The CDR3 extends over 12 amino acids. The CDR3 DNA sequence: TGTGCCTGGAGATCCCCAGGCCCTACGCAGTATTTT. Amino acid sequence: CAWRSPGPTQYF. The full variable domain, rest sourced from reference TRBV30 and TRBJ2-3, is SQTIHQWPATLVQPVGSPLSLECTVEGTSNPNLYWYRQAAGRGLQLLFYSVGIGQISSEVPQNLSASRPQDRQFILSSKKLLLSDSGFYLCAWRSPGPTQYFGPGTRLTVL.

The V and J genes are TRBV10-3 and TRBJ1-5; TRBD1 matches 7 bases. The CDR3 has 14 residues. Looked up from germline, CDR1 is ENHRY and CDR2 is SYGVKD. V gave up 4 bases and J gave up 7 bases; unmatched junction bases: 7. The CDR3 spells CAISGLGGEQPQHF. DNA of the CDR3: TGTGCCATCAGTGGGTTAGGGGGCGAGCAGCCCCAGCATTTT.